Only a few counts were recorded for the clone carrying this T cell receptor beta chain. These data are taken from a study of identical twins. TCRdb re-called the 5' RACE reads through MiXCR, storing one row per CDR3 protein. The data hold 450,000 or so distinct CDR3 sequences, with more than 13% observed a single time. These data were also filed under a second study, of yellow fever vaccine responses in identical twins.

Sequenced sample: CD4+ T cells sorted from blood. The TCR sequence derives from a woman between 18 and 29 years old in good health.

The CDR3 bases are TGTGCCAGCAGCCGATGGACTAGCGGGAGTTCAGATACGCAGTATTTT. Residues: CASSRWTSGSSDTQYF. This chain connects TRBV12-3 or TRBV12-4 to TRBJ2-3; 13 bases are a match to TRBD2. V shed 6 bases and J 4 bases; nucleotides not matched to a gene: 7. CDR3 length equals 16 residues.